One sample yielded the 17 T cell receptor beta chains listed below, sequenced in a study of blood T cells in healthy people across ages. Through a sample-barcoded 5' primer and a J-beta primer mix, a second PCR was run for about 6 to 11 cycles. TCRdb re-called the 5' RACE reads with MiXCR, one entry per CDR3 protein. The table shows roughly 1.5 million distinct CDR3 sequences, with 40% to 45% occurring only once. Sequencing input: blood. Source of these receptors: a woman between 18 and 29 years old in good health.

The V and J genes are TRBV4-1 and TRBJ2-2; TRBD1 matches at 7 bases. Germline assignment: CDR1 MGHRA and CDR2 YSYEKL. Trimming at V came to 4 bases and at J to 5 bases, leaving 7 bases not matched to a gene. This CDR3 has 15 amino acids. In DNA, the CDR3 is TGCGCCAGCAGCCGCCTCGACAGGGAGACCGGGGAGCTGTTTTTT. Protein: CASSRLDRETGELFF.

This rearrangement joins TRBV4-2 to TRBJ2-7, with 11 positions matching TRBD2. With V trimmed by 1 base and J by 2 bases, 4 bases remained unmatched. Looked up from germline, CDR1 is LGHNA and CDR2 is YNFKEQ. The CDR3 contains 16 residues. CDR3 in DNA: TGTGCCAGCAGCCAAGCCGGGACTAGCGGCCCCTACGAGCAGTACTTC. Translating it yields CASSQAGTSGPYEQYF.

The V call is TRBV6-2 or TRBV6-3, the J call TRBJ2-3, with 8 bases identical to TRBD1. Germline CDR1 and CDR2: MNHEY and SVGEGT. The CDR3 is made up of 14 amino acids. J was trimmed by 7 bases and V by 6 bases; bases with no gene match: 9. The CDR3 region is CASSRTGRVYTQYF. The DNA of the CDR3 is TGTGCCAGCAGCCGGACAGGGAGAGTTTATACGCAGTATTTT.

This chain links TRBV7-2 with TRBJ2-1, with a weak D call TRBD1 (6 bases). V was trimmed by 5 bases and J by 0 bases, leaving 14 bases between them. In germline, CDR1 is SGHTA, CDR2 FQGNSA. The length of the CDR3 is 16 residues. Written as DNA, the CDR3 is TGTGCCAGCAGCACCACAGGGTCGAGCTCCTACAATGAGCAGTTCTTC. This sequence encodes CASSTTGSSSYNEQFF.

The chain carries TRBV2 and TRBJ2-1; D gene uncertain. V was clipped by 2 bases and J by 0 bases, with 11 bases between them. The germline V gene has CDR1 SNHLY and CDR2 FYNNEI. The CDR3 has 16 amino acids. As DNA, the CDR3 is TGTGCCAGCAGTGAATGGGCGGATAGCTCCTACAATGAGCAGTTCTTC. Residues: CASSEWADSSYNEQFF.

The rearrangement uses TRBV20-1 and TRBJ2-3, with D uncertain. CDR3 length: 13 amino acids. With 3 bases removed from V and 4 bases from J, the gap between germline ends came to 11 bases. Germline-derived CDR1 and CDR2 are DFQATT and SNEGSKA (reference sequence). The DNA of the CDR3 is TGCAGTGCTAGTGTGGTTTTCGCAGATACGCAGTATTTT. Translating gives CSASVVFADTQYF.

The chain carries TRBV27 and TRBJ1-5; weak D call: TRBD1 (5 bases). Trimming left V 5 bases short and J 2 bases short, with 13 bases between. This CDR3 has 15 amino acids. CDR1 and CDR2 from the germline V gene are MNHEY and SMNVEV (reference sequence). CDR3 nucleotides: TGTGCCAGCAGTATGGGGGGATTTGGCAATCAGCCCCAGCATTTT. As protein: CASSMGGFGNQPQHF.

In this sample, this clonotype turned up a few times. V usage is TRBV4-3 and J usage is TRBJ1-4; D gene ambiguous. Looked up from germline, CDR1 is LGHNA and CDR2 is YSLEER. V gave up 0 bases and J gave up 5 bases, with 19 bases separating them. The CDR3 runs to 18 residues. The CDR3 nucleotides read TGCGCCAGCAGCCAAGAGGGAGGAACCAACGTGCTAAATGAAAAACTGTTTTTT. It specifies CASSQEGGTNVLNEKLFF.

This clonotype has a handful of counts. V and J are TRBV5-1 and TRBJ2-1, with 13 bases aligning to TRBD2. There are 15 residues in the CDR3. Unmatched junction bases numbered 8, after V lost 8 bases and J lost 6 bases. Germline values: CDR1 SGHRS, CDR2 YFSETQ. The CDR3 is CASTWTSGGTNEQFF. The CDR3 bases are TGCGCCAGTACCTGGACTAGCGGGGGCACCAATGAGCAGTTCTTC.

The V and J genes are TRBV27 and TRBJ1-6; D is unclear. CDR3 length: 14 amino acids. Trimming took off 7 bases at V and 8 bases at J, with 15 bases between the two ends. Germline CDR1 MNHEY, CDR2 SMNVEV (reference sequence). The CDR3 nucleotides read TGTGCCAGCACCCCTTGGGGTAGAGATTCACCCCTCCACTTT. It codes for CASTPWGRDSPLHF.

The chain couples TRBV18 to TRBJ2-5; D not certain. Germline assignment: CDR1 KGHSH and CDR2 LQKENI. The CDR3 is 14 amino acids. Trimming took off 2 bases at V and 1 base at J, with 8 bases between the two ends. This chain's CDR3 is CASSPIGLQETQYF. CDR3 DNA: TGTGCCAGCTCACCAATTGGGCTCCAAGAGACCCAGTACTTC. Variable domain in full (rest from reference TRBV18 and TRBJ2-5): NAGVMQNPRHLVRRRGQEARLRCSPMKGHSHVYWYRQLPEEGLKFMVYLQKENIIDESGMPKERFSAEFPKEGPSILRIQQVVRGDSAAYFCASSPIGLQETQYFGPGTRLLVL.

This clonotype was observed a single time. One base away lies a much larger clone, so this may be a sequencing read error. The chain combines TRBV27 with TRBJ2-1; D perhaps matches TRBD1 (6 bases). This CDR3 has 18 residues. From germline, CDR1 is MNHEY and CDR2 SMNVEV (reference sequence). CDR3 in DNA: TGTGCCAGCAGCATTAGGCGGCCCCGACAGGCCTCCTACAAGGAGCAGTTCTTC. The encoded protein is CASSIRRPRQASYKEQFF.

CDR3: CASRLRDRVDNEQFF. Written as DNA, the CDR3 is TGTGCCAGCAGACTGCGGGACAGGGTCGACAATGAGCAGTTCTTC. The rearrangement links TRBV28 to TRBJ2-1; 9 bases line up with TRBD1. CDR3 size: 15 residues. Germline CDR1 and CDR2: MDHEN and SYDVKM. The junction had 8 bases not matched to a gene; V was cut back by 6 bases and J by 5 bases.

CDR3 protein: CASSLYGISYNEQFF. CDR3 nucleotides: TGTGCCAGCAGCTTATACGGGATCTCCTACAATGAGCAGTTCTTC. The rearrangement uses TRBV13 and TRBJ2-1; weak D call: TRBD2 (5 bases). There are 15 residues in the CDR3. Germline CDR1 reads PRHDT; CDR2 reads FYEKMQ (reference sequence). V was shortened by 2 bases and J by 0 bases, with 8 bases between the two germline ends.

The CDR3 region is CASSALLVLTF. In DNA form, the CDR3 reads TGTGCCAGCAGCGCCCTCCTCGTCCTGACTTTC. The genes are TRBV7-2 and TRBJ2-6; no clear D. Trimming took 5 bases from V and 12 from J, leaving 8 bases between them. There are 11 residues in the CDR3. Germline V lookup: CDR1 SGHTA, CDR2 FQGNSA.

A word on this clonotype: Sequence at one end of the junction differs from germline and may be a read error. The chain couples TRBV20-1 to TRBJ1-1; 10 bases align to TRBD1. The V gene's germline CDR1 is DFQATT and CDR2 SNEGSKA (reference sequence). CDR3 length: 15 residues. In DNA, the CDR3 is TGCAGTGCTAGAGATTCGGGACAGGGGAACACTGAAGTTTTCTTT. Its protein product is CSARDSGQGNTEVFF.

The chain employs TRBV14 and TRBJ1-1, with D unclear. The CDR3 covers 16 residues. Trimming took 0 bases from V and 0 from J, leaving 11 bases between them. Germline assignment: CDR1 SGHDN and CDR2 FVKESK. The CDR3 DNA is TGTGCCAGCAGCCAAGATCGCAGCTCTATGAACACTGAAGCTTTCTTT. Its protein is CASSQDRSSMNTEAFF.